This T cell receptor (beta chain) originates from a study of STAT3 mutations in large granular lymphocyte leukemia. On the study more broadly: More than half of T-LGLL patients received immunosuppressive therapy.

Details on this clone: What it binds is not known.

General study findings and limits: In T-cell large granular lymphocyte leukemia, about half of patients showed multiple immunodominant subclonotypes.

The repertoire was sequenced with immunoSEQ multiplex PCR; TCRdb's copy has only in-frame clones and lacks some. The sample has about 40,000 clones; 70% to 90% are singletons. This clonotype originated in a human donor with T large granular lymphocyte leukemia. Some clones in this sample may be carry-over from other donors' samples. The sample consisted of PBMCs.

The CDR3 region has the DNA TGTGCCAGCAGCCGGACGGCCCAAGGGAAACTGTTTTTT. Translation gives CASSRTAQGKLFF. V gene TRBV5-8 combines with J gene TRBJ1-4; D not certain. Deletions cut 4 bases from V and 11 bases from J, with 15 bases between. Germline V gives CDR1 SGHTS, CDR2 YDEGEE. The CDR3 length is 13 residues.